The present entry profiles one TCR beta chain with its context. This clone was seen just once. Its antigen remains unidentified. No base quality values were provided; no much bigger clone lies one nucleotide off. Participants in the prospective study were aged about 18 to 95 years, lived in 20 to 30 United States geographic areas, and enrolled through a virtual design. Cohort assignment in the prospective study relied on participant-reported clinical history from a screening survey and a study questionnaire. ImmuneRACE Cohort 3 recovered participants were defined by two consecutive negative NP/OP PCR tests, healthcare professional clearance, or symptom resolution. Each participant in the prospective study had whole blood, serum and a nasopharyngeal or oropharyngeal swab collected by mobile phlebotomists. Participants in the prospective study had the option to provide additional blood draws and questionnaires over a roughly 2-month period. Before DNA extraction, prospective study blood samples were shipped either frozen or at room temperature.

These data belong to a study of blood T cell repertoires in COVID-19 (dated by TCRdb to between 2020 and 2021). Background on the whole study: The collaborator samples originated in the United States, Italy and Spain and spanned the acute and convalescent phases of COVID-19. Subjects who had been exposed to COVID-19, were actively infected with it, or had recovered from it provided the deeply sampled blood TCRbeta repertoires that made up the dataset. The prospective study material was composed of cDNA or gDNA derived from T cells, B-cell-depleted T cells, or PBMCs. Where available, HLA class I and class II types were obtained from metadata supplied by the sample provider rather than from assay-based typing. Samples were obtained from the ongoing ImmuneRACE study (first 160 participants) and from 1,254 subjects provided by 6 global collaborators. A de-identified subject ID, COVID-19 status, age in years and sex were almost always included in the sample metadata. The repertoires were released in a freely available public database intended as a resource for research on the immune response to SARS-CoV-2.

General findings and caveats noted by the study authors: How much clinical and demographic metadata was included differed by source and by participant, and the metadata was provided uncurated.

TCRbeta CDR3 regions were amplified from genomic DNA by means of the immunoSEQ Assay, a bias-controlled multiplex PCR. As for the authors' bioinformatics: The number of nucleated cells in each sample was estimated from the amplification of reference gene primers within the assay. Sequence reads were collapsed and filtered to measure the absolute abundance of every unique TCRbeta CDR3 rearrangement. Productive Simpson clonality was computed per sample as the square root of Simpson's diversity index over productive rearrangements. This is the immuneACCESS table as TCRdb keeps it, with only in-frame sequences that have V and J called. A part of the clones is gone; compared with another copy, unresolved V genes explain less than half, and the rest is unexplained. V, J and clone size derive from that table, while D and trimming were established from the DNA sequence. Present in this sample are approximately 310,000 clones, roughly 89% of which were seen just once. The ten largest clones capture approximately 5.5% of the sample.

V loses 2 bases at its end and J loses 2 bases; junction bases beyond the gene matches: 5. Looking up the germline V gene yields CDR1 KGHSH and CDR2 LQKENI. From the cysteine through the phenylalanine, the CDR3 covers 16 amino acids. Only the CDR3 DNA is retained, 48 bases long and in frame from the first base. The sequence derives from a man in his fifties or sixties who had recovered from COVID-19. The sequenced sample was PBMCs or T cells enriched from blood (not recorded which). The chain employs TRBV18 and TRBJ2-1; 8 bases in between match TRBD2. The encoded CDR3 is CASSPVAGGAYNEQFF. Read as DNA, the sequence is TGTGCCAGCTCACCAGTGGCGGGAGGTGCCTACAATGAGCAGTTCTTC.